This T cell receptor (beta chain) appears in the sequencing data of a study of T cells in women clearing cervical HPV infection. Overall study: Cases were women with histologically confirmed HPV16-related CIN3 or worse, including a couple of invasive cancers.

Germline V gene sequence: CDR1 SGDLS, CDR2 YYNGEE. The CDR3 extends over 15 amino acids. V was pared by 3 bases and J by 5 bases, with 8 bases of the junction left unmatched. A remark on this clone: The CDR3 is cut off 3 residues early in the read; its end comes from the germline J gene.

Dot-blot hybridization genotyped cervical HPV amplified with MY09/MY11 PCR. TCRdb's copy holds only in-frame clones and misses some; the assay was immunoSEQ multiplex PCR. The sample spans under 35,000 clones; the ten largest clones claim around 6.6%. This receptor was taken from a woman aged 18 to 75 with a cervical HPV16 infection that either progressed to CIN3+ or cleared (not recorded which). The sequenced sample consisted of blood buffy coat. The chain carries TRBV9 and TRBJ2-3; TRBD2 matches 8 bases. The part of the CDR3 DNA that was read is TGTGCCAGCAGCGCCCGGGGGGGCCTGGAAGATACG. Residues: CASSARGGLEDT. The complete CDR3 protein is CASSARGGLEDTQYF.